Below, 23 T cell receptor beta chains from the same sample are listed, as sequenced in a study of T cells in women clearing cervical HPV infection. Assay: immunoSEQ multiplex PCR; the TCRdb copy retains only in-frame clones and omits some. Found here are around 15,000 clones; the top ten clones hold 7.2%. The specimen was blood buffy coat. The receptors here all came from a woman between 18 and 75 years old with a cervical HPV16 infection that either progressed to CIN3+ or cleared (not recorded which).

The CDR3 bases that were read are TGCAGTGCTAAGGGGGGGAAA. It is translated as CSAKGGK. The whole CDR3 reads CSAKGGKLFF. The chain joins TRBV20-1 to TRBJ1-4, with a tentative D call TRBD1 (6 bases). With the read ending 3 residues before the CDR3 end, the germline J gene is used to fill in that end. Looked up from germline, CDR1 is DFQATT and CDR2 is SNEGSKA (reference sequence). The CDR3 loop spans 10 amino acids.

As concerns this clone: The read ends 3 residues before the CDR3 terminus; that terminus is restored from the germline J gene. The chain uses TRBV20-1 and TRBJ2-7; maybe TRBD1 (8 bases). Germline loops: CDR1 DFQATT, CDR2 SNEGSKA (reference sequence). The CDR3 contains 14 residues. The germline V and J ends were trimmed by 3 bases and 0 bases, with 12 bases remaining between them. The part of the CDR3 DNA that was read is TGCAGTGCTAGTAACAGGGGGGGCTCCTACGAG. Amino acid sequence: CSASNRGGSYE. The CDR3 in its entirety is CSASNRGGSYEQYF.

The sequenced CDR3 bases are TGCGCCAGCGGGCCAGCGGGGGGGATAACAGATACG. This codes for CASGPAGGITDT. The full CDR3 reads CASGPAGGITDTQYF. J is TRBJ2-3 and V is TRBV5-1; TRBD2 matches at 10 bases. The read comes to an end 3 residues before the CDR3 does, leaving the germline J gene to fill in the end. The CDR3 length is 15 residues. Germline loops: CDR1 SGHRS, CDR2 YFSETQ. J was trimmed by 3 bases and V by 7 bases; bases with no gene match: 8.

As regards this clone: From the germline J gene comes the end of the CDR3, since the read stops 3 residues before it. The chain carries TRBV5-6 and TRBJ1-1, with a weak D call TRBD1 (6 bases). The CDR3 totals 12 residues. Germline assignment: CDR1 SGHDT and CDR2 YYEEEE. The CDR3 loop reads CASSPTGYGAFF. The sequenced part of the CDR3 DNA is TGTGCCAGCAGCCCGACAGGATATGGG.

Remarks on this clone: The read ends 3 residues shy of where the CDR3 ends; the end is completed using the germline J gene. The gene calls are TRBV2 and TRBJ2-5; 11 nucleotides line up with TRBD1. Unmatched junction bases numbered 1, after V lost 3 bases and J lost 4 bases. From germline, CDR1 is SNHLY and CDR2 FYNNEI. The CDR3 totals 14 residues. CDR3 region: CASSEDRGRETQYF. The CDR3 bases that were read are TGTGCCAGCAGTGAGGACAGGGGGCGAGAGACC. The entire variable domain, with the rest obtained from reference TRBV2 and TRBJ2-5, is as follows: EPEVTQTPSHQVTQMGQEVILRCVPISNHLYFYWYRQILGQKVEFLVSFYNNEISEKSEIFDDQFSVERPDGSNFTLKIRSTKLEDSAMYFCASSEDRGRETQYFGPGTRLLVL.

To note about this clone: The read ends 3 residues before the CDR3 terminus; that terminus is restored from the germline J gene. The chain recombines TRBV7-9 with TRBJ2-1; 8 bases line up with TRBD1. The J segment lost 4 bases and the V segment lost 4 bases, leaving 6 bases of the junction unmatched. The CDR3 extends over 15 amino acids. In germline, CDR1 is SEHNR, CDR2 FQNEAQ (reference sequence). The DNA read from the CDR3 is TGTGCCAGCAGCTCCCCTGGACAGGGATACAATGAG. It encodes CASSSPGQGYNE. The full CDR3 is CASSSPGQGYNEQFF.

A word on this clone: The missing CDR3 end, 3 residues past where the read stops, is filled in from the germline J gene. The chain joins TRBV9 to TRBJ2-7; tentatively, D is TRBD2 (6 bases). V was trimmed by 0 bases and J by 0 bases, leaving 10 bases between them. The CDR3 length is 15 residues. Looked up from germline, CDR1 is SGDLS and CDR2 is YYNGEE. The CDR3 reads CASSVGTSPSYEQYF. CDR3 DNA (partial): TGTGCCAGCAGCGTAGGTACTAGCCCCTCCTACGAG.

As to this clone: The DNA ends 3 residues before the CDR3 does, and the rest of the CDR3 is filled in from the germline J gene. The V gene is TRBV7-2, the J gene TRBJ2-7; TRBD1 matches 7 bases. This CDR3 is 13 amino acids long. The junction had 1 base not matched to a gene; V was cut back by 3 bases and J by 2 bases. Germline V lookup: CDR1 SGHTA, CDR2 FQGNSA. CDR3 bases read: TGTGCCAGCAGCTTTGGACAGGCCTACGAG. Its translation is CASSFGQAYE. The CDR3 in its entirety is CASSFGQAYEQYF.

With respect to this clone: With the read ending 3 residues before the CDR3 end, the germline J gene is used to fill in that end. V and J are TRBV6-2 or TRBV6-3 and TRBJ1-5, with a tentative D call TRBD1 (5 bases). The CDR3 runs to 15 residues. Germline lookup yields CDR1 MNHEY and CDR2 SVGEGT. V dropped 2 bases and J dropped 4 bases, with 12 bases sitting between them. The covered CDR3 bases are TGTGCCAGCAGTTACCTCCCGGGGGAAAATCAGCCC. This translates into CASSYLPGENQP. The complete CDR3 sequence is CASSYLPGENQPQHF.

Concerning this clone itself: Sequencing ends 3 residues short of the CDR3 end; the germline J gene provides the rest. The chain couples TRBV14 to TRBJ2-3; TRBD1 might be the D (5 bases). Germline V gene sequence: CDR1 SGHDN, CDR2 FVKESK. V was clipped by 2 bases and J by 4 bases, with 13 bases between them. CDR3 length: 15 amino acids. The covered CDR3 bases are TGTGCCAGCAGCCAATACAGGAATTTGCCAGATACG. Translating it yields CASSQYRNLPDT. The whole CDR3 region reads CASSQYRNLPDTQYF. The full variable domain, with the rest looked up from reference TRBV14 and TRBJ2-3, is EAGVTQFPSHSVIEKGQTVTLRCDPISGHDNLYWYRRVMGKEIKFLLHFVKESKQDESGMPNNRFLAERTGGTYSTLKVQPAELEDSGVYFCASSQYRNLPDTQYFGPGTRLTVL.

A word on this clone: The CDR3 end lies 3 residues beyond the end of the read and is filled in from the germline J gene. The chain employs TRBV28 and TRBJ2-6; D is perhaps TRBD2 (7 bases). Germline V CDR1 and CDR2: MDHEN, SYDVKM. Deletions cut 5 bases from V and 1 base from J, with 12 bases between. The CDR3 has 16 amino acids. The CDR3 reads CASSRGGGSGANVLTF. The sequenced part of the CDR3 DNA is TGTGCCAGCAGTAGAGGGGGGGGGTCTGGGGCCAACGTC. The variable domain in full, with the rest retrieved from reference TRBV28 and TRBJ2-6, is DVKVTQSSRYLVKRTGEKVFLECVQDMDHENMFWYRQDPGLGLRLIYFSYDVKMKEKGDIPEGYSVSREKKERFSLILESASTNQTSMYLCASSRGGGSGANVLTFGAGSRLTVL.

Concerning this clone itself: The read ends 3 residues shy of where the CDR3 ends; the end is completed using the germline J gene. This chain connects TRBV28 to TRBJ1-2, with 10 positions matching TRBD1. The V gene's germline CDR1 is MDHEN and CDR2 SYDVKM. CDR3 length: 15 residues. Losses at the gene ends were 5 bases for V and 2 bases for J; bases not matched to a gene: 5. The CDR3 loop reads CASSPGTGENYGYTF. The DNA read from the CDR3 is TGTGCCAGCAGTCCCGGGACAGGGGAGAACTATGGC.

With regard to this clone: The missing CDR3 end, 3 residues past where the read stops, is filled in from the germline J gene. The chain joins TRBV2 to TRBJ1-3; D unresolved. Looked up from germline, CDR1 is SNHLY and CDR2 is FYNNEI. Trimming removed 2 bases at V and 0 bases at J, with 5 bases between. The CDR3 runs 14 residues. CDR3 sequence reads: CASSESGSGNTIYF. The CDR3 DNA, read in part, is TGTGCCAGCAGTGAAAGCGGCTCTGGAAACACC.

On this clone itself: The read is 3 residues too short to cover the CDR3 end, so that end is filled in from the germline J gene. The chain is built from TRBV10-2 and TRBJ1-2, with D perhaps TRBD1 (5 bases). The germline CDR1 and CDR2 sequences are WSHSY and SAAADI. This CDR3 is 16 amino acids long. Trimming left V 4 bases short and J 7 bases short, with 22 bases between. The part of the CDR3 DNA that was read is TGCGCCAGCAGTGGCGGGACTTTGACCTCGAGGGGTGGC. Its translation: CASSGGTLTSRGG. The whole CDR3 protein is CASSGGTLTSRGGYTF.

A note on this clone: The read ends 3 residues early relative to the CDR3; the germline J gene fills the gap. The chain combines TRBV20-1 with TRBJ2-1; D might be TRBD2 (6 bases). This CDR3 is built from 14 residues. Germline-derived CDR1 and CDR2 are DFQATT and SNEGSKA (reference sequence). The V end lost 5 bases, the J end lost 6 bases, and 17 bases lay between the germline ends. The CDR3 region is CSASVGGGANEQFF. The covered CDR3 bases are TGCAGTGCTTCGGTAGGCGGAGGGGCCAATGAG.

As regards this clone: The read gets to within 3 residues of the CDR3 end, and the germline J gene fills in the rest. The V and J genes are TRBV2 and TRBJ2-2; the D gene is possibly TRBD1 (6 bases). The length of the CDR3 is 15 residues. Germline CDR1 SNHLY, CDR2 FYNNEI. Trimming took 5 bases from V and 2 from J, leaving 12 bases between them. The CDR3 region is CASSLEGQNTGELFF. Partial CDR3 DNA: TGTGCCAGCAGTTTAGAGGGACAAAACACCGGGGAG. The full variable domain, its missing parts supplied by reference TRBV2 and TRBJ2-2, is EPEVTQTPSHQVTQMGQEVILRCVPISNHLYFYWYRQILGQKVEFLVSFYNNEISEKSEIFDDQFSVERPDGSNFTLKIRSTKLEDSAMYFCASSLEGQNTGELFFGEGSRLTVL.

Points on this clone: Read sequence stops 3 residues before the CDR3 end, and the germline J gene provides the missing end. J is TRBJ2-7 and V is TRBV19; 7 bases align to TRBD2. The V segment lost 1 base and the J segment 5 bases; nucleotides outside the gene matches: 17. The CDR3 contains 18 residues. The germline gives CDR1 LNHDA, CDR2 SQIVND (reference sequence). CDR3 amino acids: CASSIASGGAGEDHEQYF. Incomplete CDR3 DNA: TGTGCCAGTAGTATAGCTAGCGGAGGAGCCGGGGAGGATCACGAG. Using reference TRBV19 and TRBJ2-7 for the parts outside the CDR3, the full variable domain is DGGITQSPKYLFRKEGQNVTLSCEQNLNHDAMYWYRQDPGQGLRLIYYSQIVNDFQKGDIAEGYSVSREKKESFPLTVTSAQKNPTAFYLCASSIASGGAGEDHEQYFGPGTRLTVT.

About this clone itself: Read data end 3 residues before the CDR3 end; the end is taken from the germline J gene. The chain joins TRBV9 to TRBJ1-3, with D possibly matching TRBD1 (6 bases). V shed 1 base and J shed 0 bases, with 8 bases lying between them. Germline values: CDR1 SGDLS, CDR2 YYNGEE. The length of the CDR3 is 15 residues. Partial CDR3 DNA: TGTGCCAGCAGCGTACAAGGGGGCTCTGGAAACACC. It encodes CASSVQGGSGNT. The complete CDR3 sequence is CASSVQGGSGNTIYF.

Regarding this clone: The read ends 3 residues before the CDR3 terminus; that terminus is restored from the germline J gene. V gene TRBV20-1 combines with J gene TRBJ1-5, with TRBD1 identical over 7 bases. With 0 bases clipped from V and 3 bases from J, the junction kept 5 bases outside the gene matches. The CDR3 loop spans 15 amino acids. The germline V gene encodes CDR1 DFQATT and CDR2 SNEGSKA (reference sequence). The CDR3 DNA, read in part, is TGCAGTGCTAGAGAGACAGGGAGATCCAATCAGCCC. Its protein is CSARETGRSNQP. The full CDR3 reads CSARETGRSNQPQHF.

In regard to this clone: The DNA ends 3 residues before the CDR3 does, and the rest of the CDR3 is filled in from the germline J gene. The chain combines TRBV28 with TRBJ1-4; 9 nucleotides align to TRBD1. Germline V lookup: CDR1 MDHEN, CDR2 SYDVKM. V lost 11 bases to trimming and J lost 4 bases; unmatched junction nucleotides: 11. The CDR3 runs to 15 residues. The CDR3 reads CAGQNTGQGNEKLFF. The part of the CDR3 DNA that was read is TGTGCCGGACAAAATACGGGACAGGGTAATGAAAAA.

The CDR3 bases that were read are TGTGCCAGCAGAGGGGGGGGAGAGACCAAAAACATT. This sequence encodes CASRGGGETKNI. The CDR3 in full is CASRGGGETKNIQYF. The J gene is TRBJ2-4, the V gene TRBV6-2 or TRBV6-3; tentative D call: TRBD2 (7 bases). The missing CDR3 end, 3 residues past where the read stops, is filled in from the germline J gene. CDR3 length: 15 amino acids. Germline-derived CDR1 and CDR2 are MNHEY and SVGEGT. Between the trimmed V and J ends, which lost 6 bases and 2 bases, there was a span of 14 bases.

In regard to this clone: The sequenced fragment ends 3 residues before the CDR3 boundary, so the rest is inferred from the germline J gene. The rearrangement links TRBV20-1 to TRBJ1-4, with D unclear. V lost 0 bases and J 10 bases, leaving 12 bases between the germline ends. The CDR3 sequence is 13 residues long. The germline gives CDR1 DFQATT, CDR2 SNEGSKA (reference sequence). The CDR3 reads CSARDTGDRKLFF. The sequenced part of the CDR3 DNA is TGCAGTGCTAGAGATACCGGTGATCGAAAA.

Regarding this clone: The CDR3 end falls 3 residues outside the read, so it is completed with the germline J gene. The chain has TRBV6-2 or TRBV6-3 and TRBJ1-2; D not resolved. Germline V gene data show CDR1 as MNHEY and CDR2 as SVGEGT. V was pared by 5 bases and J by 2 bases, with 9 bases between. The CDR3 contains 13 residues. The sequenced part of the CDR3 DNA is TGTGCCAGCAGTCCCCAAGGGAACTATGGC. This codes for CASSPQGNYG. The full CDR3 reads CASSPQGNYGYTF.